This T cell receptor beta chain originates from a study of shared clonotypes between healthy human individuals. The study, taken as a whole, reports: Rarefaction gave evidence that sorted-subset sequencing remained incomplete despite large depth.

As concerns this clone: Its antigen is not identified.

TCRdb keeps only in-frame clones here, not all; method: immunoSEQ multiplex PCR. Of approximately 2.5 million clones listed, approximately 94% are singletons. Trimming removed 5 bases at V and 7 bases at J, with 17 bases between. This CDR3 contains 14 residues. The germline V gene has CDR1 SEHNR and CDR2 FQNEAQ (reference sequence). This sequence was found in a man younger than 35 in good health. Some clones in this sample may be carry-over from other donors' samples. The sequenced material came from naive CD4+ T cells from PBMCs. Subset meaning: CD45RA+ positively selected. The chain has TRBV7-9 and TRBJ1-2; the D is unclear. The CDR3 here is CASSSDPAIPGYTF. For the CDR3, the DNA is TGTGCCAGCAGCAGTGATCCGGCTATCCCTGGCTACACCTTC.